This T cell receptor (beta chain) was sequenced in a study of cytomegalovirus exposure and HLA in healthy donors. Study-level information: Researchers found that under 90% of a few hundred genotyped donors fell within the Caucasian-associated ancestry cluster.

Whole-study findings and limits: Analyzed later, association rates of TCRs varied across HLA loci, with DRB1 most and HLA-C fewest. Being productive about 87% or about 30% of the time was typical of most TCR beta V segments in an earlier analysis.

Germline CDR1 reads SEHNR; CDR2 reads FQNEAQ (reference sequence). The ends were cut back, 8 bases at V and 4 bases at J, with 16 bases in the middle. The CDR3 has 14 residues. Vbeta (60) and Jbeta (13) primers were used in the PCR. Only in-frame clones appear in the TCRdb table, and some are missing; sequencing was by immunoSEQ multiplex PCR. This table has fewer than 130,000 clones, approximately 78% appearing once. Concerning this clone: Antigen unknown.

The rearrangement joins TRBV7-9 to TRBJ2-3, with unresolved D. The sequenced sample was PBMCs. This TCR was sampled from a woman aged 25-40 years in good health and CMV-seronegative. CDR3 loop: CASSVSGLADTQYF. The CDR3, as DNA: TGTGCCAGCTCTGTATCCGGGTTGGCAGATACGCAGTATTTT. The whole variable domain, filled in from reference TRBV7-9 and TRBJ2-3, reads DTGVSQNPRHKITKRGQNVTFRCDPISEHNRLYWYRQTLGQGPEFLTYFQNEAQLEKSRLLSDRFSAERPKGSFSTLEIQRTEQGDSAMYLCASSVSGLADTQYFGPGTRLTVL.